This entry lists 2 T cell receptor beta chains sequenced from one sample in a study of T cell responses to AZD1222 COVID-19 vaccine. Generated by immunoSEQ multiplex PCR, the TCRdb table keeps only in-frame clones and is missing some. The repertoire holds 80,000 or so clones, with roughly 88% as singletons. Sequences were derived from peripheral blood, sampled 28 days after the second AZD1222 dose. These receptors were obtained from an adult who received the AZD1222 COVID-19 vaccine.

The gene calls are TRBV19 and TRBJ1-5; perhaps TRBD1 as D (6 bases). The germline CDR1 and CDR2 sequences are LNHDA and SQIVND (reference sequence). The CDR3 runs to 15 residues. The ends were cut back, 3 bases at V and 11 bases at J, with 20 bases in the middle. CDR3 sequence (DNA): TGTGCCAGTAGTATCCGGGACACTGGAGAAGGGACCCAGCATTTT. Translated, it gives CASSIRDTGEGTQHF.

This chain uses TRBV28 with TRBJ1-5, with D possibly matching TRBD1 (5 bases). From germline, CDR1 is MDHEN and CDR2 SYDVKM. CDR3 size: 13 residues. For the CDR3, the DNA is TGTGGCACCATGGCGGGGGTTGGGCAGCCCCAGCATTTT. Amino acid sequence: CGTMAGVGQPQHF.